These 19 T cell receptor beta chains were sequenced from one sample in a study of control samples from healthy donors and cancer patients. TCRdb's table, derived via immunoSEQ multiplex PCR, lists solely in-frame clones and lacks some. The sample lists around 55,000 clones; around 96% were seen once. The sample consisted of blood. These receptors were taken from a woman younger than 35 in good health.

CDR3 in DNA: TGTGCCAGCAGCCAAGGCTTGGTGGTAAACTATGGCTACACCTTC. Translation: CASSQGLVVNYGYTF. The J gene is TRBJ1-2, the V gene TRBV3-1 (or the pseudogene TRBV3-2); no reliable D call. There are 15 residues in the CDR3. V was cut by 1 base and J by 2 bases, with 11 bases left in between. Germline-derived CDR1 and CDR2 are LGHDT and YNNKEL (reference sequence).

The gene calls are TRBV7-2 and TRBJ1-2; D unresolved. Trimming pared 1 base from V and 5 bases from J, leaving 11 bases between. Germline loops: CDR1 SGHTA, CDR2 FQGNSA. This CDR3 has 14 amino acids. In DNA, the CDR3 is TGTGCCAGCAGCTTAGAGCTTAGCATATATGGCTACACCTTC. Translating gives CASSLELSIYGYTF.

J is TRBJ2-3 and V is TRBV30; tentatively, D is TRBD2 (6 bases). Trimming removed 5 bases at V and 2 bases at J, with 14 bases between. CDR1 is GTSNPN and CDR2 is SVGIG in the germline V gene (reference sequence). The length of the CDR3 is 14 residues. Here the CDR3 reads CAWLLGGPTDTQYF. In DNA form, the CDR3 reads TGTGCCTGGCTCCTGGGGGGACCCACAGATACGCAGTATTTT.

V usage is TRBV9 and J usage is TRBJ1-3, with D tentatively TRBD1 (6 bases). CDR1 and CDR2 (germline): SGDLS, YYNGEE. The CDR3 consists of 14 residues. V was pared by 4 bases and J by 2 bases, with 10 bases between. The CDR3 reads CASSPTGPGNTIYF. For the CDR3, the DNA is TGTGCCAGCAGCCCGACAGGACCTGGAAACACCATATATTTT.

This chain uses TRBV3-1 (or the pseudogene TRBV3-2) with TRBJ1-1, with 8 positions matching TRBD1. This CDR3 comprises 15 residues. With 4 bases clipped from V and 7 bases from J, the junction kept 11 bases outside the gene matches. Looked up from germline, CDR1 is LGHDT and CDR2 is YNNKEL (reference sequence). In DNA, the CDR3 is TGTGCCAGCAGCCTCCACCCCGGACAGGGCGGTGAAGCTTTCTTT. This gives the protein CASSLHPGQGGEAFF.

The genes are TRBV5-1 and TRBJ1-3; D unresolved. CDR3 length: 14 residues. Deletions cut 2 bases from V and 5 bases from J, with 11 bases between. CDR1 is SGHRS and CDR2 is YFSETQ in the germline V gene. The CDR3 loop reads CASSFGGERNTIYF. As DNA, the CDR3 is TGCGCCAGCAGCTTCGGCGGAGAGCGAAACACCATATATTTT.

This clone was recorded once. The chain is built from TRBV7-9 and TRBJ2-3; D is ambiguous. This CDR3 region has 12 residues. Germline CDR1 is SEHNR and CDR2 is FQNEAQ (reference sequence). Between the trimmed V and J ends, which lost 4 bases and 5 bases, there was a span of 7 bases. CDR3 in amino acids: CASSSLEDTQYF. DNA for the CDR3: TGTGCCAGCAGCTCCCTAGAAGATACGCAGTATTTT.

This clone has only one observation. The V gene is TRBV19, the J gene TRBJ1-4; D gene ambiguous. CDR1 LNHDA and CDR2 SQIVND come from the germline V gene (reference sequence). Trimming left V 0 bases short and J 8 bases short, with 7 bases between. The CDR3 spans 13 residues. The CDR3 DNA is TGTGCCAGTAGTATAGAGCGAGCCGAAAAACTGTTTTTT. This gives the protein CASSIERAEKLFF.

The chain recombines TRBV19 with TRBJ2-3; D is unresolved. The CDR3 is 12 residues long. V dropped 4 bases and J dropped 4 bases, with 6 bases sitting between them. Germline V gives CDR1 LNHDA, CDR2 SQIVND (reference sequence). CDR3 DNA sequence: TGTGCCAGTAGTACGGGTGCAGATACGCAGTATTTT. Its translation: CASSTGADTQYF.

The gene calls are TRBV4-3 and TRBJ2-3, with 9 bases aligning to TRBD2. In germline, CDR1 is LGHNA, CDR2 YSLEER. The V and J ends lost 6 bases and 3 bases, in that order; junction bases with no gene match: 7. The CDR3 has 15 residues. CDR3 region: CASSWSGLATDTQYF. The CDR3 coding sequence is TGCGCCAGCAGTTGGTCGGGACTAGCAACAGATACGCAGTATTTT.

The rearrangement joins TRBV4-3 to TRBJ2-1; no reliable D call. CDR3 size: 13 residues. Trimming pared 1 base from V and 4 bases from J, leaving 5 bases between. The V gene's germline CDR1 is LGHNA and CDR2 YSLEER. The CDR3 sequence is CASSQAPYNEQFF. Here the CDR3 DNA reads TGCGCCAGCAGCCAAGCCCCTTACAATGAGCAGTTCTTC.

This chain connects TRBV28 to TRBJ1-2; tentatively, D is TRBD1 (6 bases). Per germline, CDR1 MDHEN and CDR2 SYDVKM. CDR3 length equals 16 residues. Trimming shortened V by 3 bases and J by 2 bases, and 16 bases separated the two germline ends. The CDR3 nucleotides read TGTGCCAGCAGTTTGAACAGGGCGATCCCAAACTATGGCTACACCTTC. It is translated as CASSLNRAIPNYGYTF.

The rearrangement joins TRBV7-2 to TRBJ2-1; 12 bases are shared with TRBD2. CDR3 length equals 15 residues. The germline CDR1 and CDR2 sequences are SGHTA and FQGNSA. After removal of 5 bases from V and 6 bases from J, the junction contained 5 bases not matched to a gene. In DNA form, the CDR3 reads TGTGCCAGCAGCGAGTGGACTAGCGGGACCAATGAGCAGTTCTTC. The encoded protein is CASSEWTSGTNEQFF.

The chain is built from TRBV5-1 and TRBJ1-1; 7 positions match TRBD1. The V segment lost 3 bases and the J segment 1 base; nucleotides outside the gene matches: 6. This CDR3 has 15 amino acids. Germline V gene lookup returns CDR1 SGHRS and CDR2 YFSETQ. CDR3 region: CASSSTGVGNTEAFF. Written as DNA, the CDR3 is TGCGCCAGCAGCTCTACAGGGGTGGGGAACACTGAAGCTTTCTTT.

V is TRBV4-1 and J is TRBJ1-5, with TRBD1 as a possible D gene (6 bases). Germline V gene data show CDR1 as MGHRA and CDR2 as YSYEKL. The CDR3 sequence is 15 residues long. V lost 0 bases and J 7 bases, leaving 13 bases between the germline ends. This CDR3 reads CASSQDLGGGQPQHF. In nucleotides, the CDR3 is TGCGCCAGCAGCCAAGATTTGGGAGGGGGACAGCCCCAGCATTTT.

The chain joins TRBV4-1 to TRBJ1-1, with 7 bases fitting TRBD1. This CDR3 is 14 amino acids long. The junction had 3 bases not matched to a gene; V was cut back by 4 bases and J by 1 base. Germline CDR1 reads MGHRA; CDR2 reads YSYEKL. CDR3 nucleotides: TGCGCCAGCAGCCGGGGACAGCGGAACACTGAAGCTTTCTTT. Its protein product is CASSRGQRNTEAFF.

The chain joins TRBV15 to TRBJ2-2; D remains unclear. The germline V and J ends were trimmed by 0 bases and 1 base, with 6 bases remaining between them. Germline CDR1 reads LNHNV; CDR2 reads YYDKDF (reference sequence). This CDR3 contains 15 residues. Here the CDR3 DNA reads TGTGCCACCAGCAGAGATCTGGTGAACACCGGGGAGCTGTTTTTT. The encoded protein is CATSRDLVNTGELFF.

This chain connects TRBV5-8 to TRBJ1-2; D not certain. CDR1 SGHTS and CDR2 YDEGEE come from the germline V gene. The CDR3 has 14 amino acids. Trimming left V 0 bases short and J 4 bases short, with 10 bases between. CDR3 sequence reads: CASSLADKIYGYTF. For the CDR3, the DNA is TGTGCCAGCAGCTTGGCCGACAAGATCTATGGCTACACCTTC.

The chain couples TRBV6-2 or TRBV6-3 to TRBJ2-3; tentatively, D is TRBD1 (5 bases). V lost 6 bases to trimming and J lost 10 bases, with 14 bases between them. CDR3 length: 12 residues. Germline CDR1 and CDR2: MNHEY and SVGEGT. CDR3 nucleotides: TGTGCCAGCAGCCACTCAGGGTCTCCGCAGTATTTT. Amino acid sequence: CASSHSGSPQYF.